This T cell receptor (beta chain) appears in the sequencing data of a study of cytomegalovirus exposure and HLA in healthy donors. The overall study: T cells numbering about 179 million yielded around 120 million unique TCR beta sequences in an earlier analysis.

PCR was performed using 60 Vbeta and 13 Jbeta primers. Clones were read by immunoSEQ multiplex PCR, and TCRdb kept only the in-frame ones, dropping some. This sample has over 200,000 clones; around 80% occur once, and the top ten carry around 2.8%. As concerns this clone: Its antigen is unknown.

V lost 0 bases and J lost 7; bases outside the gene matches: 11. The CDR3 has 17 amino acids. The germline V gene has CDR1 SGDLS and CDR2 YYNGEE. Whole-study results and caveats: Earlier analysis looked at TCR beta V segments, and most were productive about 87% or about 30% of the time. In a later analysis, TCR beta V- and J-gene trimming was associated with a missense DCLRE1C variant.

Sequenced input: PBMCs. The clonotype was recovered from a woman aged 55-70 years in good health and CMV-seropositive. The chain has TRBV9 and TRBJ2-1; TRBD1 matches at 9 bases. CDR3 residues: CASSVAGGTGNSNEQFF. CDR3 nucleotide sequence: TGTGCCAGCAGCGTAGCTGGAGGGACAGGGAATTCAAATGAGCAGTTCTTC.